This entry lists 20 T cell receptor beta chains sequenced from one sample in a study of T cells in Graves' hyperthyroidism and ophthalmopathy. There were TCR beta CDR3 regions amplified from RNA transcripts. The HTBI primer set served for first-round RT-PCR of the TCR CDR3. TCRdb processed the multiplex PCR reads anew with MiXCR; each CDR3 protein has one entry. This table has 300,000 to 450,000 distinct CDR3 sequences, roughly 15% appearing once. Source material: blood. These receptors were taken from a woman in her twenties or thirties with Graves' hyperthyroidism that later progressed to Graves' ophthalmopathy.

About this clonotype: A junction end diverges from the germline sequence, so it may reflect a read error. The J gene is TRBJ2-2, the V gene TRBV15; possibly TRBD1 for D (5 bases). The CDR3 spans 15 residues. Germline loops: CDR1 LNHNV, CDR2 YYDKDF (reference sequence). Here the CDR3 DNA reads TGTACCACCAGCAGAGATAGGGGCCACACCGGGGAGCTGTTTTTT. Translation gives CTTSRDRGHTGELFF.

This clonotype has at least ten counts. This chain links TRBV6-1 with TRBJ2-3, with TRBD2 identical over 10 bases. Germline V CDR1 and CDR2: MNHNS, SASEGT. The V and J ends lost 5 bases and 2 bases, in that order; junction bases with no gene match: 10. The CDR3 runs to 17 residues. The CDR3 protein is CASSYVAGLADTDTQYF. The DNA for the CDR3 is TGTGCCAGCAGTTACGTCGCCGGACTAGCGGACACAGATACGCAGTATTTT.

This clonotype was counted at least ten times. J is TRBJ1-1 and V is TRBV28; D may be TRBD1 (6 bases). CDR1 is MDHEN and CDR2 is SYDVKM in the germline V gene. The CDR3 has 14 amino acids. V lost 3 bases and J 2 bases, leaving 10 bases between the germline ends. The CDR3 loop reads CASSFRGGNTEAFF. In DNA, the CDR3 is TGTGCCAGCAGTTTCAGGGGCGGAAACACTGAAGCTTTCTTT.

This clonotype showed up many times. The gene calls are TRBV28 and TRBJ1-2; D unresolved. CDR3 size: 12 residues. V gave up 4 bases and J gave up 3 bases, with 6 bases separating them. Germline V gene data show CDR1 as MDHEN and CDR2 as SYDVKM. The CDR3 DNA follows: TGTGCCAGCAGTTCGACCCACTATGGCTACACCTTC. Encoded protein: CASSSTHYGYTF.

This clonotype was seen at least ten times. This rearrangement joins TRBV7-9 to TRBJ2-5; 10 bases line up with TRBD1. Trimming cost V 5 bases and J 5 bases; bases outside gene matches: 2. The CDR3 consists of 13 residues. CDR1 and CDR2 (germline): SEHNR, FQNEAQ (reference sequence). CDR3 protein: CASSRGQGETQYF. The CDR3 nucleotides read TGTGCCAGCAGCCGGGGACAGGGGGAGACCCAGTACTTC.

The chain carries TRBV25-1 and TRBJ1-1, with D uncertain. The V end was cut by 3 bases, the J end by 11 bases, with 10 bases between. The germline V gene has CDR1 MGHDK and CDR2 SYGVNS. This CDR3 has 11 amino acids. The CDR3, as DNA: TGTGCCAGCAGTGATGGACTAGGGGCTTTCTTT. Protein: CASSDGLGAFF.

This clonotype has at least ten counts. The V and J genes are TRBV6-1 and TRBJ2-7, with 12 bases identical to TRBD2. The CDR3 sequence is 15 residues long. The junction had 10 bases not matched to a gene; V was cut back by 5 bases and J by 8 bases. Germline assignment: CDR1 MNHNS and CDR2 SASEGT. The CDR3 region is CASSPPGTSGRQQYF. CDR3 in DNA: TGTGCCAGCAGTCCCCCGGGGACTAGCGGGCGGCAGCAGTACTTC.

The V and J genes are TRBV2 and TRBJ1-4, with D perhaps matching TRBD1 (6 bases). The CDR3 length is 16 residues. CDR1 is SNHLY and CDR2 is FYNNEI in the germline V gene. The V gene lost 2 bases and the J gene lost 7 bases, with 17 bases spanning the gap. The CDR3 nucleotides are TGTGCCAGCAGTGAACGTTGGGGGCGCGGGGGTGAAAAACTGTTTTTT. Its translation is CASSERWGRGGEKLFF. Drawing the rest from reference TRBV2 and TRBJ1-4, the complete variable domain is EPEVTQTPSHQVTQMGQEVILRCVPISNHLYFYWYRQILGQKVEFLVSFYNNEISEKSEIFDDQFSVERPDGSNFTLKIRSTKLEDSAMYFCASSERWGRGGEKLFFGSGTQLSVL.

V usage is TRBV5-6 and J usage is TRBJ1-2, with unresolved D. Germline CDR1 and CDR2: SGHDT and YYEEEE. The V and J ends lost 5 bases and 5 bases respectively, with 13 bases between them. This CDR3 contains 13 residues. CDR3 in amino acids: CASRKTDGYGYTF. The CDR3 DNA reads as TGTGCCAGCAGGAAAACCGACGGGTATGGCTACACCTTC.

This clonotype was recorded at least ten times. The CDR3 spells CASTETSGEFYEQYF. The CDR3 DNA reads TGTGCCAGCACCGAGACTAGCGGGGAGTTCTACGAGCAGTACTTC. The chain has TRBV6-1 and TRBJ2-7; 11 nucleotides agree with TRBD2. Germline lookup yields CDR1 MNHNS and CDR2 SASEGT. Unmatched junction bases numbered 8, after V lost 7 bases and J lost 3 bases. CDR3 length equals 15 residues.

This rearrangement joins TRBV6-2 or TRBV6-3 to TRBJ2-5, with D perhaps matching TRBD1 (5 bases). The germline gives CDR1 MNHEY, CDR2 SVGEGT. CDR3 size: 21 residues. The V end was cut by 0 bases, the J end by 5 bases, with 31 bases between. The CDR3 nucleotides are TGTGCCAGCAGTTACTCGGCGCTACGGGTGTATCCAACAGGTACTCAGGAGACCCAGTACTTC. Amino acids: CASSYSALRVYPTGTQETQYF.

In nucleotides, the CDR3 is TGTGCCAGTAGCCCGGACACCTTAAAATTGAACACTGAAGCTTTCTTT. Encoded protein: CASSPDTLKLNTEAFF. The chain couples TRBV19 to TRBJ1-1, with D maybe TRBD1 (5 bases). This CDR3 is built from 16 residues. Germline assignment: CDR1 LNHDA and CDR2 SQIVND (reference sequence). Trimming cost V 6 bases and J 0 bases, with 17 bases left between them.

In its sample, this clonotype was seen a few times. The chain has TRBV19 and TRBJ2-7; 7 bases agree with TRBD1. Germline V CDR1 and CDR2: LNHDA, SQIVND (reference sequence). This CDR3 is built from 17 residues. The J segment lost 1 base and the V segment lost 6 bases, leaving 15 bases of the junction unmatched. The CDR3 bases are TGTGCCAGTAGCACCCGCCCGGGGACAGCAACTTCCTACGAGCAGTACTTC. It translates to CASSTRPGTATSYEQYF.

This clonotype was seen a handful of times. The chain joins TRBV11-2 to TRBJ2-7; TRBD1 might be the D (5 bases). The V and J ends lost 5 bases and 1 base respectively, with 18 bases between them. Looked up from germline, CDR1 is SGHAT and CDR2 is FQNNGV. This CDR3 has 16 amino acids. CDR3: CASSNQAREGSYEQYF. In nucleotides, the CDR3 is TGTGCCAGCAGCAACCAGGCCAGGGAAGGTTCCTACGAGCAGTACTTC.

This clonotype was seen only a few times. The genes are TRBV4-1 and TRBJ2-7, with TRBD1 as a possible D gene (5 bases). Trimming pared 4 bases from V and 3 bases from J, leaving 13 bases between. This CDR3 has 14 residues. From germline, CDR1 is MGHRA and CDR2 YSYEKL. The CDR3 region is CASSRVTGSYEQYF. The CDR3 DNA reads as TGCGCCAGCAGCCGCGTTACAGGAAGCTACGAGCAGTACTTC.

This clonotype has a count of ten or more. This sequence joins TRBV19 and TRBJ2-2, with a possible D match to TRBD2 (5 bases). In germline, CDR1 is LNHDA, CDR2 SQIVND (reference sequence). The CDR3 runs to 15 residues. Trimming cost V 4 bases and J 6 bases, with 15 bases left between them. The CDR3 region is CASSTQVGEAGELFF. For the CDR3, the DNA is TGTGCCAGTAGTACGCAGGTGGGAGAGGCCGGGGAGCTGTTTTTT.

In its sample, this clonotype was seen many times. The rearrangement joins TRBV5-1 to TRBJ2-1; the match to TRBD1 covers 8 bases. The CDR3 loop spans 14 amino acids. V lost 8 bases and J lost 8; bases outside the gene matches: 12. Per germline, CDR1 SGHRS and CDR2 YFSETQ. CDR3 sequence: CASLNRGDGDEQFF. The CDR3 nucleotides read TGCGCCAGTCTTAACAGGGGGGACGGCGATGAGCAGTTCTTC.

With respect to this clonotype: With a much larger clone just one base away, this may be a read error. The chain has TRBV5-1 and TRBJ2-1; maybe TRBD2 (7 bases). This CDR3 is built from 19 residues. Germline lookup yields CDR1 SGHRS and CDR2 YFSETQ. This chain's CDR3 is CASSFPVRGGLRIDNGQFF. The CDR3 DNA follows: TGCGCCAGCAGCTTCCCTGTCCGAGGGGGACTAAGAATAGACAATGGGCAGTTCTTC. Supplemented by reference TRBV5-1 and TRBJ2-1, the full variable domain reads KAGVTQTPRYLIKTRGQQVTLSCSPISGHRSVSWYQQTPGQGLQFLFEYFSETQRNKGNFPGRFSGRQFSNSRSEMNVSTLELGDSALYLCASSFPVRGGLRIDNGQFFGPGTRLTVL.

This clonotype was observed many times. The chain has TRBV5-1 and TRBJ1-1; D perhaps matches TRBD1 (5 bases). Trimming left V 5 bases short and J 1 base short, with 12 bases between. Looked up from germline, CDR1 is SGHRS and CDR2 is YFSETQ. This CDR3 region has 14 residues. For the CDR3, the DNA is TGCGCCAGCAGGGGTCTTGGGGCGAACACTGAAGCTTTCTTT. Encoded protein: CASRGLGANTEAFF.

This clonotype was found a few times. The chain employs TRBV2 and TRBJ1-1; D perhaps matches TRBD1 (6 bases). This CDR3 region has 14 residues. The V end was cut by 6 bases, the J end by 5 bases, with 16 bases between. Per germline, CDR1 SNHLY and CDR2 FYNNEI. In DNA form, the CDR3 reads TGTGCCAGCAGCTGGGGGGGGGGGCGGACTGAAGCTTTCTTT. It specifies CASSWGGGRTEAFF.